This passage covers 6 T cell receptor beta chains from one sample sequenced in a study of OX40 agonist ivuxolimab in advanced cancers. Assay: immunoSEQ multiplex PCR; the TCRdb copy retains only in-frame clones and omits some. The sample records some 87,000 clones, 94% being singletons. Sequenced here: CD4+ or CD8+ T cells sorted from blood, sampled in a trial of the OX40 agonist ivuxolimab. The origin of the receptors is an adult with an advanced solid tumor such as melanoma, head and neck, liver or kidney cancer.

V is TRBV28 and J is TRBJ1-2; D is unclear. This CDR3 spans 15 amino acids. Germline V gene sequence: CDR1 MDHEN, CDR2 SYDVKM. The ends were cut back, 1 base at V and 0 bases at J, with 9 bases in the middle. The CDR3 region has the DNA TGTGCCAGCAGTTTATTGGTCCAGGCTAACTATGGCTACACCTTC. Translation: CASSLLVQANYGYTF.

The chain links TRBV11-2 to TRBJ2-3, with 7 bases lining up with TRBD1. With 4 bases clipped from V and 0 bases from J, the junction kept 4 bases outside the gene matches. This CDR3 comprises 15 residues. Germline loops: CDR1 SGHAT, CDR2 FQNNGV. The CDR3 nucleotides read TGTGCCAGCAGCTCCGACAGGGCGAGCACAGATACGCAGTATTTT. This translates into CASSSDRASTDTQYF.

This clone was counted once. The chain carries TRBV10-2 and TRBJ2-1; no firm D call. Germline CDR1 reads WSHSY; CDR2 reads SAAADI. The CDR3 loop spans 15 amino acids. The germline V and J ends were trimmed by 11 bases and 6 bases, with 23 bases remaining between them. The CDR3 DNA reads as TGCGCCCTCTCCCAAGGCCCAGCCCCCCTCAATGAGCAGTTCTTC. This gives the protein CALSQGPAPLNEQFF.

The chain recombines TRBV5-6 with TRBJ2-1, with 7 nucleotides matching TRBD1. V lost 0 bases, J lost 9 bases, and 9 bases stayed unmatched. CDR1 and CDR2 from the germline V gene are SGHDT and YYEEEE. This CDR3 spans 15 amino acids. Here the CDR3 reads CASSLAVRGSGEQFF. CDR3 DNA: TGTGCCAGCAGCTTGGCGGTCAGGGGGTCGGGTGAGCAGTTCTTC.

The chain is built from TRBV19 and TRBJ2-7; D not certain. The CDR3 is 13 amino acids. CDR1 is LNHDA and CDR2 is SQIVND in the germline V gene (reference sequence). V was pared by 3 bases and J by 0 bases, with 6 bases between. The CDR3 spells CASSIAFSYEQYF. The CDR3 DNA sequence: TGTGCCAGTAGTATTGCATTCTCCTACGAGCAGTACTTC.

The CDR3 sequence: CASSLAGDKQYF. The CDR3 DNA is TGTGCCAGCAGTTTGGCCGGAGATAAGCAGTACTTC. The chain carries TRBV27 and TRBJ2-7; D ambiguous. Germline lookup yields CDR1 MNHEY and CDR2 SMNVEV (reference sequence). The CDR3 contains 12 residues. Trimming took 3 bases from V and 8 from J, leaving 11 bases between them.